The 29 T cell receptor beta chains below were found in one sample sequenced in a study of metastatic and nonmetastatic thyroid tumors. None of the patients had undergone any treatment ahead of thyroid surgery. Via MiXCR, TCRdb re-called the PCR reads. The sample lists around 38,000 clones; 25% to 35% were seen once. Sequencing was done on a sample of blood. The receptors derive from a male donor with papillary thyroid cancer or a benign thyroid nodule (not recorded which). Some clones in this sample may be carry-over from other donors' samples.

The chain uses TRBV11-2 and TRBJ1-1; D is perhaps TRBD1 (5 bases). V shed 8 bases and J shed 7 bases, with 11 bases lying between them. The CDR3 has 11 amino acids. Germline lookup yields CDR1 SGHAT and CDR2 FQNNGV. This chain's CDR3 is CASRSGGEAFF. The DNA for the CDR3 is TGTGCCAGCCGCTCTGGGGGTGAAGCTTTCTTT.

The V gene is TRBV7-2, the J gene TRBJ2-3; D is ambiguous. Trimming pared 5 bases from V and 3 bases from J, leaving 12 bases between. Looked up from germline, CDR1 is SGHTA and CDR2 is FQGNSA. This CDR3 contains 14 residues. The CDR3 loop reads CASSTKGGTDTQYF. The CDR3 DNA reads as TGTGCCAGCAGCACCAAAGGTGGTACAGATACGCAGTATTTT.

This clone ranks as medium-sized. V is TRBV28 and J is TRBJ2-7; 14 nucleotides line up with TRBD2. This CDR3 has 16 residues. Trimming took 7 bases from V and 7 from J; bases not matched to a gene: 12. Per germline, CDR1 MDHEN and CDR2 SYDVKM. Written as DNA, the CDR3 is TGTGCCAGCAATAACGCCGGGACTAGCGGGGGTTGGGAGCAGTACTTC. This codes for CASNNAGTSGGWEQYF.

This clone was seen many times. The chain couples TRBV7-8 to TRBJ1-1; tentative D call: TRBD1 (6 bases). Deletions cut 4 bases from V and 2 bases from J, with 17 bases between. Germline CDR1 and CDR2: SGHVS and FQNEAQ. The CDR3 totals 16 residues. The DNA of the CDR3 is TGTGCCAGCAGCTCCACACTGAGGACAGAAAACACTGAAGCTTTCTTT. Protein sequence: CASSSTLRTENTEAFF.

This sequence joins TRBV27 and TRBJ2-7; 9 bases fit TRBD2. Trimming cost V 7 bases and J 5 bases; bases outside gene matches: 6. CDR1 is MNHEY and CDR2 is SMNVEV in the germline V gene (reference sequence). The CDR3 runs 13 residues. CDR3 in DNA: TGTGCCAGCACAGGGACTAGCTCTGACGAGCAGTACTTC. The encoded protein is CASTGTSSDEQYF.

As to this clone: This CDR3 fails to terminate in the conserved phenylalanine or tryptophan, so it likely reflects a read error. The CDR3 region is CASSVGGGGSEQYL. CDR3 DNA: TGTGCCAGCAGCGTAGGGGGGGGTGGCTCCGAGCAGTACCTC. The chain employs TRBV9 and TRBJ2-7; the match to TRBD2 covers 7 bases. The CDR3 has 14 residues. Trimming at V came to 0 bases and at J to 6 bases, leaving 6 bases not matched to a gene. From germline, CDR1 is SGDLS and CDR2 YYNGEE.

Many counts were recorded for this clone. The CDR3 coding sequence is TGTGCCAGCTCACCAACGGGAGGCGTTAATGAGCAGTTCTTC. Amino acid sequence: CASSPTGGVNEQFF. The gene calls are TRBV18 and TRBJ2-1, with 7 positions matching TRBD2. J was trimmed by 7 bases and V by 2 bases; bases with no gene match: 5. The CDR3 extends over 14 amino acids. Germline V CDR1 and CDR2: KGHSH, LQKENI.

This clone was detected ten times or more. V and J are TRBV7-9 and TRBJ1-6; D ambiguous. Trimming cost V 2 bases and J 5 bases, with 13 bases left between them. The CDR3 extends over 16 amino acids. In germline, CDR1 is SEHNR, CDR2 FQNEAQ (reference sequence). CDR3 region: CASSLRSGANNSPLHF. The CDR3 region has the DNA TGTGCCAGCAGCTTACGGTCGGGAGCGAATAATTCACCCCTCCACTTT.

J is TRBJ1-1 and V is TRBV20-1, with TRBD1 identical over 8 bases. Losses at the gene ends were 5 bases for V and 11 bases for J; bases not matched to a gene: 7. The CDR3 is 11 residues long. Germline loops: CDR1 DFQATT, CDR2 SNEGSKA (reference sequence). CDR3 nucleotide sequence: TGCAGTGCTCGGACAGGGCGATTGGCTTTCTTT. This translates into CSARTGRLAFF.

This clone was found a few times. The gene calls are TRBV6-6 and TRBJ2-6; D is possibly TRBD1 or TRBD2 (5 bases each). V dropped 0 bases and J dropped 8 bases, with 14 bases sitting between them. Germline V gene sequence: CDR1 MNHNY, CDR2 SVGAGI (reference sequence). The CDR3 extends over 16 amino acids. For the CDR3, the DNA is TGTGCCAGCAGTTACTCGAGGCCCGGGACGACCAACGTCCTGACTTTC. Its translation: CASSYSRPGTTNVLTF.

V usage is TRBV20-1 and J usage is TRBJ1-2; the D gene is possibly TRBD1 (5 bases). The CDR3 spans 16 residues. Germline-derived CDR1 and CDR2 are DFQATT and SNEGSKA (reference sequence). Trimming removed 7 bases at V and 1 base at J, with 22 bases between. CDR3 residues: CSVSRPPGLINYGYTF. The CDR3, as DNA: TGCAGTGTTTCACGTCCTCCGGGACTGATTAACTATGGCTACACCTTC.

This rearrangement joins TRBV2 to TRBJ2-7, with TRBD2 matching over 8 bases. Germline values: CDR1 SNHLY, CDR2 FYNNEI. CDR3 size: 14 residues. The V gene end was trimmed by 7 bases and the J gene end by 3 bases; junction bases not matched to a gene: 8. The CDR3 reads CASKPGTSHYEQYF. The CDR3 region has the DNA TGTGCCAGCAAACCGGGGACTAGTCACTACGAGCAGTACTTC.

In this sample, this clone turned up many times. Different DNA sequences within this sample yield the same CDR3. The V and J genes are TRBV5-4 and TRBJ2-7; D gene ambiguous. Germline V lookup: CDR1 SGHNT, CDR2 YYREEE (reference sequence). Trimming took 5 bases from V and 0 from J, leaving 15 bases between them. This CDR3 is 15 amino acids long. The CDR3 reads CASSSKGGNSYEQYF. CDR3 coding DNA: TGTGCCAGCAGTTCAAAAGGTGGTAACTCCTACGAGCAGTACTTC. Complete variable domain (other parts from reference TRBV5-4 and TRBJ2-7): ETGVTQSPTHLIKTRGQQVTLRCSSQSGHNTVSWYQQALGQGPQFIFQYYREEENGRGNFPPRFSGLQFPNYSSELNVNALELDDSALYLCASSSKGGNSYEQYFGPGTRLTVT.

The rearrangement links TRBV19 to TRBJ1-1, with no clear D. Trimming cost V 0 bases and J 2 bases, with 7 bases left between them. Germline values: CDR1 LNHDA, CDR2 SQIVND (reference sequence). This CDR3 has 14 amino acids. The CDR3 bases are TGTGCCAGTAGTATAGAGGGCTCTAACACTGAAGCTTTCTTT. This translates into CASSIEGSNTEAFF.

This clone was seen a few times. The chain employs TRBV6-1 and TRBJ1-1; D gene unclear. Per the germline V gene, CDR1 is MNHNS and CDR2 is SASEGT. With 6 bases removed from V and 6 bases from J, the gap between germline ends came to 14 bases. The CDR3 has 13 amino acids. CDR3: CASSGIAGSEAFF. CDR3 nucleotides: TGTGCCAGCAGCGGAATCGCGGGGTCTGAAGCTTTCTTT.

This clone was recorded many times. This chain uses TRBV6-5 with TRBJ2-3, with 7 positions matching TRBD2. CDR3 length: 17 amino acids. V was pared by 2 bases and J by 4 bases, with 12 bases of the junction left unmatched. Per the germline V gene, CDR1 is MNHEY and CDR2 is SVGAGI. The CDR3 nucleotides are TGTGCCAGCAGTTACCTCCCTGGTGGGGGGGGACCAGATACGCAGTATTTT. Its translation: CASSYLPGGGGPDTQYF.

This clone has just a few counts. The V gene is TRBV6-5, the J gene TRBJ2-7; D call uncertain. The CDR3 contains 14 residues. Germline CDR1 MNHEY, CDR2 SVGAGI. The V gene lost 4 bases and the J gene lost 2 bases, with 12 bases spanning the gap. CDR3 nucleotide sequence: TGTGCCAGCAGTTTTACAGTTAGTCCCTACGAGCAGTACTTC. As protein: CASSFTVSPYEQYF.

The chain links TRBV3-1 to TRBJ1-5, with 7 bases fitting TRBD1. CDR1 is LGHDT and CDR2 is YNNKEL in the germline V gene (reference sequence). Trimming cost V 6 bases and J 6 bases; bases outside gene matches: 11. This CDR3 region has 15 residues. The CDR3 DNA reads as TGTGCCAGCAGTCTCCAGGGGGAGCTTGGTCAGCCCCAGCATTTT. It specifies CASSLQGELGQPQHF.

This clone showed up many times. The rearrangement uses TRBV20-1 and TRBJ2-2, with 9 positions matching TRBD2. In germline, CDR1 is DFQATT, CDR2 SNEGSKA (reference sequence). CDR3 size: 14 residues. V shed 1 base, J shed 3 bases, and the junction held 0 bases outside the gene matches. The CDR3 protein is CSARGTSDTGELFF. CDR3 sequence (DNA): TGCAGTGCTAGAGGGACTAGCGACACCGGGGAGCTGTTTTTT.

This clone has only a few counts. A junction end diverges from the germline sequence, so it may reflect a read error. The chain employs TRBV12-3 or TRBV12-4 and TRBJ2-2; tentatively, D is TRBD1 (6 bases). The CDR3 is 14 residues long. This CDR3 reads CSSNDRSDTWELFF. DNA for the CDR3: TGTTCCAGCAATGACAGGTCAGACACCTGGGAGCTGTTTTTT.

This clone was seen only a few times. V is TRBV27 and J is TRBJ1-6; no reliable D call. Deletions cut 6 bases from V and 3 bases from J, with 15 bases between. The CDR3 length is 16 residues. Per germline, CDR1 MNHEY and CDR2 SMNVEV (reference sequence). The CDR3 DNA sequence: TGTGCCAGCAGCAAAGGACGATCAGGCTATAATTCACCCCTCCACTTT. It codes for CASSKGRSGYNSPLHF.

The chain links TRBV2 to TRBJ2-1, with D possibly being TRBD1 (6 bases). V lost 5 bases and J 4 bases, leaving 12 bases between the germline ends. The CDR3 has 14 residues. CDR1 is SNHLY and CDR2 is FYNNEI in the germline V gene. CDR3 residues: CASSLDSVYNEQFF. CDR3 DNA: TGTGCCAGCAGTTTGGACAGCGTTTACAATGAGCAGTTCTTC.

This clone was seen at least ten times. The genes are TRBV2 and TRBJ1-5; D might be TRBD1 (6 bases). V was shortened by 7 bases and J by 0 bases, with 10 bases between the two germline ends. Germline-derived CDR1 and CDR2 are SNHLY and FYNNEI. This CDR3 is 14 amino acids long. For the CDR3, the DNA is TGTGCCAGCAATCTGGACAGTAGCAATCAGCCCCAGCATTTT. Its protein is CASNLDSSNQPQHF.

This clone came up many times. The genes are TRBV2 and TRBJ1-6, with 8 nucleotides matching TRBD1. V lost 4 bases to trimming and J lost 10 bases; unmatched junction nucleotides: 6. The germline gives CDR1 SNHLY, CDR2 FYNNEI. This CDR3 is 14 amino acids long. The CDR3 sequence is CASSVLDRESPLHF. The CDR3 DNA reads TGTGCCAGCAGTGTCCTGGACAGGGAGTCACCCCTCCACTTT.

In this sample, this clone turned up a few times. This chain joins TRBV2 and TRBJ2-3, with D hard to call. This CDR3 is built from 14 residues. Trimming took 6 bases from V and 0 from J, leaving 10 bases between them. Germline V CDR1 and CDR2: SNHLY, FYNNEI. The DNA of the CDR3 is TGTGCCAGCAGCTTAGTTCACAGCACAGATACGCAGTATTTT. It encodes CASSLVHSTDTQYF.

This CDR3 is CASSIRDRDYEQYF. The DNA for the CDR3 is TGTGCCAGCAGTATCCGGGACAGGGACTACGAGCAGTACTTC. The chain recombines TRBV27 with TRBJ2-7, with 9 bases that match TRBD1. V shed 5 bases, J shed 3 bases, and the junction held 5 bases outside the gene matches. The CDR3 length is 14 residues. Germline loops: CDR1 MNHEY, CDR2 SMNVEV (reference sequence).

The chain has TRBV9 and TRBJ1-1; D is uncertain. V lost 7 bases and J 2 bases, leaving 12 bases between the germline ends. The germline V gene has CDR1 SGDLS and CDR2 YYNGEE. This CDR3 has 13 residues. Here the CDR3 DNA reads TGTGCCAGCTGCTCCCATGGCAACACTGAAGCTTTCTTT. Translating gives CASCSHGNTEAFF.

The rearrangement joins TRBV12-3 or TRBV12-4 to TRBJ2-1; perhaps TRBD2 as D (5 bases). V was clipped by 1 base and J by 4 bases, with 8 bases between them. CDR3 length equals 14 residues. The CDR3 DNA sequence: TGTGCCAGCAGTTTAGAGACTAAATACAATGAGCAGTTCTTC. Amino acid sequence: CASSLETKYNEQFF.

Concerning this clone: A junction end diverges from the germline sequence, so it may reflect a read error. This rearrangement joins TRBV3-1 to TRBJ2-7, with 9 bases fitting TRBD2. Germline V gene lookup returns CDR1 LGHDT and CDR2 YNNKEL (reference sequence). This CDR3 contains 16 residues. The DNA of the CDR3 is TGTGCCAGCACCACGAGGGTAGCGGGAGCTCAGCACGATCAGTACTTC. It is translated as CASTTRVAGAQHDQYF.